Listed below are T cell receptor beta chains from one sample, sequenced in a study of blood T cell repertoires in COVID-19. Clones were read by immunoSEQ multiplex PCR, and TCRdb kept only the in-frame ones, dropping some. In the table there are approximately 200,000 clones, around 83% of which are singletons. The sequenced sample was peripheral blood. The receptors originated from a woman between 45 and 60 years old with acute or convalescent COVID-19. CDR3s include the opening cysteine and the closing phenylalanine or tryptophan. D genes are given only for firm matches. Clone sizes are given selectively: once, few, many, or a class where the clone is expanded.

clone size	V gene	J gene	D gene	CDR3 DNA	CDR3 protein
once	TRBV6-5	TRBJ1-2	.	TGTGCCAGCAGTTACTCGAGGGAGGGGTCCTATGGCTACACCTTC	CASSYSREGSYGYTF
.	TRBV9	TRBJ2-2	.	TGTGCCAGCGCCGGGACAAGCTTCCGGGAGCTGTTTTTT	CASAGTSFRELFF
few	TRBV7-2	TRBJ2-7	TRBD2	TGTGCCAGCAGCTTAGTAGGCCTAGCGGGGGGCTTCTACGAGCAGTACTTC	CASSLVGLAGGFYEQYF
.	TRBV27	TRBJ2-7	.	TGTGCCAGCAGTTCAGATGGAAGGGACTTACGACCGCACGAGCAGTACTTC	CASSSDGRDLRPHEQYF
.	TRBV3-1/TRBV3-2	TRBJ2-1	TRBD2	TGTGCCAGCAGCCAATCCCTGGGACTAGCGGCCTACAATGAGCAGTTCTTC	CASSQSLGLAAYNEQFF
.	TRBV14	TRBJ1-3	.	TGTGCCAGCAGCCAACCGGGGTTTCAAGGAAACACCATATATTTT	CASSQPGFQGNTIYF
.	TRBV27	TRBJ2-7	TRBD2	TGTGCCAGCAGTCAACTAGCGGGAAGGGAGCAGTACTTC	CASSQLAGREQYF
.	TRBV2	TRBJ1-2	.	TGTGCCAGCAGTCTCGGACACGAATATGGCTACACCTTC	CASSLGHEYGYTF
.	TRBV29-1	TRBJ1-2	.	TGCAGCGTTGACGCGGGGATTAGCTATGGCTACACCTTC	CSVDAGISYGYTF
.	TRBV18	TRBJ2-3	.	TGTGCCAGCTCACCCCTATCTAGCACAGATACGCAGTATTTT	CASSPLSSTDTQYF
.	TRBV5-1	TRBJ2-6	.	TGCGCCAGCAGCACTACCCCTGGGGCCAACGTCCTGACTTTC	CASSTTPGANVLTF
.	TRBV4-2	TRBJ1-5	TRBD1	TGTGCCAGCAGCCAAGGGGCAGGGGGCTACAATCAGCCCCAGCATTTT	CASSQGAGGYNQPQHF
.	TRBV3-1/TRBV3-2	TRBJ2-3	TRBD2	TGTGCCAGCAGCCGCGGACTAGCTCGCACTCTCACAGATACGCAGTATTTT	CASSRGLARTLTDTQYF
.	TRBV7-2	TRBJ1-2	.	TGTGCCAGCAGCCCCACATGGAGGCAGACTGAGGGCTATGGCTACACCTTC	CASSPTWRQTEGYGYTF
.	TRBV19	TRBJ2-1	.	TGTGCCAGTATCAACTACAATGAGCAGTTCTTC	CASINYNEQFF
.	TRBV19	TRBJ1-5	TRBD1	TGTGCCAGTGGGACAGGGACGGATCAGCCCCAGCATTTT	CASGTGTDQPQHF
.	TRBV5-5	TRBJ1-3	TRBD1	TGTGCCAGCAGCCTACAGGGGGCCCCTACCACATTAGGAAACACCATATATTTT	CASSLQGAPTTLGNTIYF
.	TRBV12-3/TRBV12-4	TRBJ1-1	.	TGTGCCAGCAGCGACTGGGGGGTCACTGAAGCTTTCTTT	CASSDWGVTEAFF
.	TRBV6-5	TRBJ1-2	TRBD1	TGTGCCAGCACTTCGACAGGGGCAGGCTACACCTTC	CASTSTGAGYTF
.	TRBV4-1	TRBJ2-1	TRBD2	TGCGCCAGCAGCCAAGATCCTAGCGGGGGGGCCAATGAGCAGTTCTTC	CASSQDPSGGANEQFF
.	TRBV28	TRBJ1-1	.	TGTGCCAGCAGGGGAGGGAACACTGAAGCTTTCTTT	CASRGGNTEAFF
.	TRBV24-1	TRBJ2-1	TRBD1	TGTGCCACCAGTGAGGTACTAGGGGGCGAGCAGTTCTTC	CATSEVLGGEQFF
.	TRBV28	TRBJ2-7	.	TGTGCCAGCAGGACAGGACAGCACTACGAGCAGTACTTC	CASRTGQHYEQYF
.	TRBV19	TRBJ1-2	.	TGTGCCAGTAGTAGCGGCAGGGTGAATTACACCTTC	CASSSGRVNYTF
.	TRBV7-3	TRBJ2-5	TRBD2	TGTGCCAGCAGCCCTACTAGCGGCGGGGGAGAGACCCAGTACTTC	CASSPTSGGGETQYF
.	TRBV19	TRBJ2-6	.	TGTGCCAGTAGTATAGATGGCGGGGCCAACGTCCTGACTTTC	CASSIDGGANVLTF